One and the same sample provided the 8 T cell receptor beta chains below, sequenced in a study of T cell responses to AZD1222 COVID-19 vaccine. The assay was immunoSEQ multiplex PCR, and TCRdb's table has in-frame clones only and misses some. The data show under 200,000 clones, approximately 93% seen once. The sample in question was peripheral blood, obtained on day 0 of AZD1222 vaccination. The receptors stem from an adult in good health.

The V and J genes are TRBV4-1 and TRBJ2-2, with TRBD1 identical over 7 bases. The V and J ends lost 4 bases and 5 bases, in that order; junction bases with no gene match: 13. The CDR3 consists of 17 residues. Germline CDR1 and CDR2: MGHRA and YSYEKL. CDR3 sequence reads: CASSLPPRGRGTGELFF. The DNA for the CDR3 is TGCGCCAGCAGCCTACCCCCTAGGGGGCGCGGAACCGGGGAGCTGTTTTTT.

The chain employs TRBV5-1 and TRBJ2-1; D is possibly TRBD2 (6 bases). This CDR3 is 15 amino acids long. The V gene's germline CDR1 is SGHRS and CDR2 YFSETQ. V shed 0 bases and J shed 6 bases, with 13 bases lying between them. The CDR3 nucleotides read TGCGCCAGCAGCTTGGATCTAGCGTATGGCAATGAGCAGTTCTTC. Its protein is CASSLDLAYGNEQFF.

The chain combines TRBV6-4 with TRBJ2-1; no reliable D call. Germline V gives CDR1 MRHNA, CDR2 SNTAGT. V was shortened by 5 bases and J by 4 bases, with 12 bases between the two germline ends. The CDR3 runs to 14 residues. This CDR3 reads CASSPGAEYNEQFF. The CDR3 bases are TGTGCCAGCAGTCCCGGTGCCGAGTACAATGAGCAGTTCTTC.

This chain's CDR3 is CSVDRGQGNTEAFF. Here the CDR3 DNA reads TGCAGCGTTGATCGGGGACAGGGGAACACTGAAGCTTTCTTT. The rearrangement joins TRBV29-1 to TRBJ1-1; 9 nucleotides line up with TRBD1. This CDR3 is 14 amino acids long. Germline V gene sequence: CDR1 SQVTM, CDR2 ANQGSEA. V dropped 3 bases and J dropped 1; count of bases not matched to a gene: 3. Supplemented by reference TRBV29-1 and TRBJ1-1, the full variable domain reads SAVISQKPSRDICQRGTSLTIQCQVDSQVTMMFWYRQQPGQSLTLIATANQGSEATYESGFVIDKFPISRPNLTFSTLTVSNMSPEDSSIYLCSVDRGQGNTEAFFGQGTRLTVV.

The CDR3 region is CASSVVPAESYNEQFF. The CDR3 bases are TGTGCCAGCAGCGTAGTTCCAGCGGAGTCTTACAATGAGCAGTTCTTC. The chain employs TRBV9 and TRBJ2-1; possibly TRBD2 for D (5 bases). Trimming removed 0 bases from V and 4 bases from J, with 14 bases in between. Germline V gene sequence: CDR1 SGDLS, CDR2 YYNGEE. The CDR3 contains 16 residues.

Written as DNA, the CDR3 is TGTGCCAGCAGCCAAGGACAGGGGGTTGGGTATGGCTACACCTTC. Translated, it gives CASSQGQGVGYGYTF. The chain joins TRBV4-2 to TRBJ1-2; 9 nucleotides line up with TRBD1. Germline assignment: CDR1 LGHNA and CDR2 YNFKEQ. V trimming: 1 base; J trimming: 5 bases; junction bases outside the gene matches: 5. The CDR3 is made up of 15 amino acids.

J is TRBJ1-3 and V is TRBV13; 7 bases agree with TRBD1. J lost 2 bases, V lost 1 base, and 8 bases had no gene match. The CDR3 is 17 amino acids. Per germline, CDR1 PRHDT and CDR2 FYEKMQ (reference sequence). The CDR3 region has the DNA TGTGCCAGCAGCTTAGATATTGGGACAGCCCCTGGAAACACCATATATTTT. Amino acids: CASSLDIGTAPGNTIYF.

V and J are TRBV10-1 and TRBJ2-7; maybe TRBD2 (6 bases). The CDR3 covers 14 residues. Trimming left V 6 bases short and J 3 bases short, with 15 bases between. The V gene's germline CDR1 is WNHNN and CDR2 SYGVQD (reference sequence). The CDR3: CASSETGGIYEQYF. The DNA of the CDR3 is TGCGCCAGCAGCGAGACCGGAGGGATCTACGAGCAGTACTTC.